This T cell receptor beta chain was captured in a study of shared clonotypes between healthy human individuals. Naivety among CD8 cells was defined by CD45RO negativity and positive CCR7 selection, thereby excluding terminally differentiated effector memory CD45RA+ cells. Only in-frame clones appear in the TCRdb table, and some are missing; sequencing was by immunoSEQ multiplex PCR. Here the sample spans millions of clones, approximately 94% being singletons. Sequencing was performed on naive CD8+ T cells sorted from blood. The clonotype comes from a man aged 18 to 30 in good health.

The CDR3 DNA sequence: TGTGCCAGCAGCCCTATTGACTATGGCTACACCTTC. Translation gives CASSPIDYGYTF. V usage is TRBV28 and J usage is TRBJ1-2; no definite D call. Trimming shortened V by 6 bases and J by 3 bases, and 8 bases separated the two germline ends. The CDR3 sequence is 12 residues long. The V gene's germline CDR1 is MDHEN and CDR2 SYDVKM.